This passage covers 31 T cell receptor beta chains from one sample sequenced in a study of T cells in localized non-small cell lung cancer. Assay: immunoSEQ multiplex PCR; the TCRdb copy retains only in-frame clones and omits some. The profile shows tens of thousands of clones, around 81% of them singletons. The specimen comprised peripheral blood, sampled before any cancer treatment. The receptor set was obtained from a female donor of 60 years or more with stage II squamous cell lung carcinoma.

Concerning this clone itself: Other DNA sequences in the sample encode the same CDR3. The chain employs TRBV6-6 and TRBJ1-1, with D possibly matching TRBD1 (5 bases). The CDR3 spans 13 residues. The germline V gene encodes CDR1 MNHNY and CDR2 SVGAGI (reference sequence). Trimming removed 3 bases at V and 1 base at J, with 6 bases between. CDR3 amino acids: CASSYDRNTEAFF. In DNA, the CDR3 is TGTGCCAGCAGTTATGACAGGAACACTGAAGCTTTCTTT.

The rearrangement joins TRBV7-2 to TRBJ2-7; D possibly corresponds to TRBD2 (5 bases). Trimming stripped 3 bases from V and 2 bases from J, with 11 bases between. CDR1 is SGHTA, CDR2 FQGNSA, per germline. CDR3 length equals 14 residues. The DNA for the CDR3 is TGTGCCAGCAGCTTTCAAGGGAGCCCCTACGAGCAGTACTTC. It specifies CASSFQGSPYEQYF.

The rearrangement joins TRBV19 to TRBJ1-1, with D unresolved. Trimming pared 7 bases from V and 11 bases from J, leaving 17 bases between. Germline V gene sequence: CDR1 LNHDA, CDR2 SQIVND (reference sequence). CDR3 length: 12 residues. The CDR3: CASTALGFLAFF. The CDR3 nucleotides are TGTGCCAGTACCGCTCTCGGCTTCTTGGCTTTCTTT.

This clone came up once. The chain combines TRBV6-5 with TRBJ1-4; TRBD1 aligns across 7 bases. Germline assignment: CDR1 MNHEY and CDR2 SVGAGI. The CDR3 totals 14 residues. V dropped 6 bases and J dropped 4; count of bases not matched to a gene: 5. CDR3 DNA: TGTGCCAGCAGAAGGGACAGCAGTAATGAAAAACTGTTTTTT. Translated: CASRRDSSNEKLFF.

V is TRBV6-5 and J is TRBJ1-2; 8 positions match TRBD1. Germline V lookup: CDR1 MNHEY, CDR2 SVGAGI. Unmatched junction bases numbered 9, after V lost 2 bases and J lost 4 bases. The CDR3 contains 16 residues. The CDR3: CASSYGQGARGYGYTF. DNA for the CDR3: TGTGCCAGCAGTTACGGCCAGGGGGCGCGTGGCTATGGCTACACCTTC.

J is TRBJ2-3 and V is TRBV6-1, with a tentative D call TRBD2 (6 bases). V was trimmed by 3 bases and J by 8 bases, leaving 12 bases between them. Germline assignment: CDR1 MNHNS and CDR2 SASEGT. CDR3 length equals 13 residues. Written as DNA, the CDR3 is TGTGCCAGCAGTGAGATCCTAGCGCGTACGCAGTATTTT. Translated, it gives CASSEILARTQYF.

CDR3 amino acids: CASSLVGGALSGELFF. In DNA form, the CDR3 reads TGTGCCAGCAGCTTAGTGGGCGGGGCCTTAAGCGGGGAGCTGTTTTTT. The rearrangement uses TRBV7-8 and TRBJ2-2; possible D gene TRBD2, 6 bases. This CDR3 spans 16 amino acids. Germline V gene sequence: CDR1 SGHVS, CDR2 FQNEAQ. V was clipped by 1 base and J by 7 bases, with 16 bases between them.

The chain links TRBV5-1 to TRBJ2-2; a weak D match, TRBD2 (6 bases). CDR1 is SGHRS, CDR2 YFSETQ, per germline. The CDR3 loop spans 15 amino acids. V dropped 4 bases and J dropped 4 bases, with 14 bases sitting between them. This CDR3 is CASSPQLASTGELFF. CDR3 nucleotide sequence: TGCGCCAGCAGCCCCCAACTAGCAAGCACCGGGGAGCTGTTTTTT.

This chain's CDR3 is CASSIPGGGNQPQHF. The CDR3 DNA reads as TGTGCCAGCAGTATCCCAGGGGGCGGCAATCAGCCCCAGCATTTT. V and J are TRBV6-6 and TRBJ1-5; 8 positions agree with TRBD1. CDR3 length: 15 residues. With V trimmed by 5 bases and J by 2 bases, 5 bases remained unmatched. Germline V lookup: CDR1 MNHNY, CDR2 SVGAGI (reference sequence).

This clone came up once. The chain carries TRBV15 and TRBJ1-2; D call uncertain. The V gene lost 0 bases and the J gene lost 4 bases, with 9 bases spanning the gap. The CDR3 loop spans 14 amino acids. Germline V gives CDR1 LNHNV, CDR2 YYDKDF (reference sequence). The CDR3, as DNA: TGTGCCACCAGCAGAGAGGGTTTTTCCTATGGCTACACCTTC. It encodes CATSREGFSYGYTF.

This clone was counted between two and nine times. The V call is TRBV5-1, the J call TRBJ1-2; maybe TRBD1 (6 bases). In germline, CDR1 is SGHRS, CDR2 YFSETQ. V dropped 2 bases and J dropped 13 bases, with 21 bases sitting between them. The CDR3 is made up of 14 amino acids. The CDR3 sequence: CASSFSSGDAEGTF. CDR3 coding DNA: TGCGCCAGCAGCTTCTCCTCAGGGGACGCCGAGGGCACCTTC.

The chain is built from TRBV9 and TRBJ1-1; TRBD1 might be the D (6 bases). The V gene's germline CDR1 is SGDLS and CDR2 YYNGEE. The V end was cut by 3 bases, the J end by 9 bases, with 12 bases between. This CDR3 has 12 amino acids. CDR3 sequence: CASSASTGKAFF. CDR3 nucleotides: TGTGCCAGCAGCGCGTCGACAGGAAAAGCTTTCTTT.

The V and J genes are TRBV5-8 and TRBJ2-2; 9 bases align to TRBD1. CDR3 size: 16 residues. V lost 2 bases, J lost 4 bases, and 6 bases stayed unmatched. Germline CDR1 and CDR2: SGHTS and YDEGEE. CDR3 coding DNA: TGTGCCAGCAGCTTTTACAGGGGGCAGGGCACCGGGGAGCTGTTTTTT. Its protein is CASSFYRGQGTGELFF.

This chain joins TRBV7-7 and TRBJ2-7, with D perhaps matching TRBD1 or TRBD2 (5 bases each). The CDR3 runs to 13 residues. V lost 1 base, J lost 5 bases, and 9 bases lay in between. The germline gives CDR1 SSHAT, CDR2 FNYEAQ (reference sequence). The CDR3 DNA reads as TGTGCCAGCAGCTTAGATAGAGGGGACGAGCAGTACTTC. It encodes CASSLDRGDEQYF.

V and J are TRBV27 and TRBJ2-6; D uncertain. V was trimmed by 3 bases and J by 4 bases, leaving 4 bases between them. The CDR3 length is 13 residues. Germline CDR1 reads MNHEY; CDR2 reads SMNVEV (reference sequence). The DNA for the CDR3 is TGTGCCAGCAGTTTGGGGGGGGCCAACGTCCTGACTTTC. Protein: CASSLGGANVLTF.

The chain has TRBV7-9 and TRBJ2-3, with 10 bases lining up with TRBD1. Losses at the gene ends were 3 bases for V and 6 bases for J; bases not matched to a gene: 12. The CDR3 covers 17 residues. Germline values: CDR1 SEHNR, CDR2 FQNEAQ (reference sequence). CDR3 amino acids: CASSFRTGQGWSDTQYF. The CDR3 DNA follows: TGTGCCAGCAGCTTCCGAACGGGACAGGGGTGGTCGGATACGCAGTATTTT.

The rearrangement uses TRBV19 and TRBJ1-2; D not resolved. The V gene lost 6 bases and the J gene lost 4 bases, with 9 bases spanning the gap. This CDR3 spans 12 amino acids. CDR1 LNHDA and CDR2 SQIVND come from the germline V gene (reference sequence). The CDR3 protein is CASRASFYGYTF. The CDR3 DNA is TGTGCCAGTAGGGCTAGCTTCTATGGCTACACCTTC.

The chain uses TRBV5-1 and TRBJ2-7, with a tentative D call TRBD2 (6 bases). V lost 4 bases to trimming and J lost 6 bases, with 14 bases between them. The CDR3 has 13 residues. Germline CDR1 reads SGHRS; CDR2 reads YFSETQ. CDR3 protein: CASSPLAGPEQYF. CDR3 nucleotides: TGCGCCAGCAGCCCCCTGGCGGGACCCGAGCAGTACTTC.

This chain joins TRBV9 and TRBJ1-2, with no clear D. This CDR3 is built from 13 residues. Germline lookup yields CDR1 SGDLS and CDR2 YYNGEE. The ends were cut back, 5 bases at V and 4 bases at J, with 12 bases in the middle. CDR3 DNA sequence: TGTGCCAGCAGTCCCGACACGGCCTATGGCTACACCTTC. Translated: CASSPDTAYGYTF.

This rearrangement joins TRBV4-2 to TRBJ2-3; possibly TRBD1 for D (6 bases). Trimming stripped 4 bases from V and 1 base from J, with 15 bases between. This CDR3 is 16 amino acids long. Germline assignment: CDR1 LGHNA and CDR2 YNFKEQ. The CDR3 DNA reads TGTGCCAGCAGCCTTGGGGGCACTTCACGCACAGATACGCAGTATTTT. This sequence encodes CASSLGGTSRTDTQYF.

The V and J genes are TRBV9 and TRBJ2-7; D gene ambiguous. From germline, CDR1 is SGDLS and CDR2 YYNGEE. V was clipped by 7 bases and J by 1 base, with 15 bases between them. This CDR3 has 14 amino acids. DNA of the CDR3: TGTGCCAGCGGCCGTGTGCAGAATTCCTACGAGCAGTACTTC. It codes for CASGRVQNSYEQYF.

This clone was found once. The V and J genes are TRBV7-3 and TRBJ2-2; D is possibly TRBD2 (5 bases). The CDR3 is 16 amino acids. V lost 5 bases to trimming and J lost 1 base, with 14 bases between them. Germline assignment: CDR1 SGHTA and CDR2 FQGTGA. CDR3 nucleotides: TGTGCCAGCAGCCCTATAAGCGGTGAGAACACCGGGGAGCTGTTTTTT. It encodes CASSPISGENTGELFF.

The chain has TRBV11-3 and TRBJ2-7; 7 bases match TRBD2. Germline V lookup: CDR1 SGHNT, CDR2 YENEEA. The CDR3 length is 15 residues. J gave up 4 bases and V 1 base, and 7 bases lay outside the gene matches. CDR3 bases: TGTGCCAGCAGCTTAGGGGCTAGCGGTGCTTACGAGCAGTACTTC. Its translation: CASSLGASGAYEQYF.

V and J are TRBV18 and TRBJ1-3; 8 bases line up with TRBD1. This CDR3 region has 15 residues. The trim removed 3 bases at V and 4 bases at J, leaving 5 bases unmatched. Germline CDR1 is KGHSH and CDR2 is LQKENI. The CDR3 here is CASSPAGGYGNTIYF. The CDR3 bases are TGTGCCAGCTCACCCGCAGGGGGCTACGGAAACACCATATATTTT. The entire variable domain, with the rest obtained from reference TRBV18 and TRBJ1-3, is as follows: NAGVMQNPRHLVRRRGQEARLRCSPMKGHSHVYWYRQLPEEGLKFMVYLQKENIIDESGMPKERFSAEFPKEGPSILRIQQVVRGDSAAYFCASSPAGGYGNTIYFGEGSWLTVV.

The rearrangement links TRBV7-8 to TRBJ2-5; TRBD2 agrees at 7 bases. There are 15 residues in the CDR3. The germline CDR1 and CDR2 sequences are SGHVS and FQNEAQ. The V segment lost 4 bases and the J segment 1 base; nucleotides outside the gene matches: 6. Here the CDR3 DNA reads TGTGCCAGCAGCTATTCCCTAGCGGTCCAAGAGACCCAGTACTTC. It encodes CASSYSLAVQETQYF.

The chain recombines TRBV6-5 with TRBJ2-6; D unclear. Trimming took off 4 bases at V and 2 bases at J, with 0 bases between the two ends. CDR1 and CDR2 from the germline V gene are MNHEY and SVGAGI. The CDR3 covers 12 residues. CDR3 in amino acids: CASSSGANVLTF. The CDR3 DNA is TGTGCCAGCAGTTCTGGGGCCAACGTCCTGACTTTC.

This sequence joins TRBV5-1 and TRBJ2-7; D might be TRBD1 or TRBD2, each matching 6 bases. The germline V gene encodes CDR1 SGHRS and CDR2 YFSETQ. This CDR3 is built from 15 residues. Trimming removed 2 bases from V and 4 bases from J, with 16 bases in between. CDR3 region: CASSFYGGVNYEQYF. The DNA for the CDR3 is TGCGCCAGCAGCTTCTACGGGGGCGTTAATTACGAGCAGTACTTC.

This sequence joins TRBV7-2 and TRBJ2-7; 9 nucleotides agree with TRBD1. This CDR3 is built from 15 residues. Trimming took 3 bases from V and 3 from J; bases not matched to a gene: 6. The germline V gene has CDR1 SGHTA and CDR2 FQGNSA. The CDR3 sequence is CASSFPGTGSYEQYF. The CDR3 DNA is TGTGCCAGCAGCTTCCCCGGGACAGGGAGCTACGAGCAGTACTTC.

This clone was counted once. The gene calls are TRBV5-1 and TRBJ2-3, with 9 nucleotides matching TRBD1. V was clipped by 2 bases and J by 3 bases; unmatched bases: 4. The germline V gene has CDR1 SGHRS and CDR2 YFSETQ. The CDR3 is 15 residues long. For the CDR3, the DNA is TGCGCCAGCAGCTTCCGGGACAGGGCGACAGATACGCAGTATTTT. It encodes CASSFRDRATDTQYF.

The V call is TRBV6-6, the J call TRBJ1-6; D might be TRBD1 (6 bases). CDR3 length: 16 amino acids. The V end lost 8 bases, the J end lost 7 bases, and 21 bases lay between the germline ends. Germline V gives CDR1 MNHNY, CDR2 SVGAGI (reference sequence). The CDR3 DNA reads TGTGCCAGCCGTCGAGGGGACAATAGAGCCAATTCACCCCTCCACTTT. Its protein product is CASRRGDNRANSPLHF.

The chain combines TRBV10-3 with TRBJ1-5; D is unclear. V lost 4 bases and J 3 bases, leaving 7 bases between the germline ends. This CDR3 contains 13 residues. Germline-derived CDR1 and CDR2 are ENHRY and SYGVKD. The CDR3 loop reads CAISVYDNQPQHF. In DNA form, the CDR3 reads TGTGCCATCAGTGTCTACGACAATCAGCCCCAGCATTTT.